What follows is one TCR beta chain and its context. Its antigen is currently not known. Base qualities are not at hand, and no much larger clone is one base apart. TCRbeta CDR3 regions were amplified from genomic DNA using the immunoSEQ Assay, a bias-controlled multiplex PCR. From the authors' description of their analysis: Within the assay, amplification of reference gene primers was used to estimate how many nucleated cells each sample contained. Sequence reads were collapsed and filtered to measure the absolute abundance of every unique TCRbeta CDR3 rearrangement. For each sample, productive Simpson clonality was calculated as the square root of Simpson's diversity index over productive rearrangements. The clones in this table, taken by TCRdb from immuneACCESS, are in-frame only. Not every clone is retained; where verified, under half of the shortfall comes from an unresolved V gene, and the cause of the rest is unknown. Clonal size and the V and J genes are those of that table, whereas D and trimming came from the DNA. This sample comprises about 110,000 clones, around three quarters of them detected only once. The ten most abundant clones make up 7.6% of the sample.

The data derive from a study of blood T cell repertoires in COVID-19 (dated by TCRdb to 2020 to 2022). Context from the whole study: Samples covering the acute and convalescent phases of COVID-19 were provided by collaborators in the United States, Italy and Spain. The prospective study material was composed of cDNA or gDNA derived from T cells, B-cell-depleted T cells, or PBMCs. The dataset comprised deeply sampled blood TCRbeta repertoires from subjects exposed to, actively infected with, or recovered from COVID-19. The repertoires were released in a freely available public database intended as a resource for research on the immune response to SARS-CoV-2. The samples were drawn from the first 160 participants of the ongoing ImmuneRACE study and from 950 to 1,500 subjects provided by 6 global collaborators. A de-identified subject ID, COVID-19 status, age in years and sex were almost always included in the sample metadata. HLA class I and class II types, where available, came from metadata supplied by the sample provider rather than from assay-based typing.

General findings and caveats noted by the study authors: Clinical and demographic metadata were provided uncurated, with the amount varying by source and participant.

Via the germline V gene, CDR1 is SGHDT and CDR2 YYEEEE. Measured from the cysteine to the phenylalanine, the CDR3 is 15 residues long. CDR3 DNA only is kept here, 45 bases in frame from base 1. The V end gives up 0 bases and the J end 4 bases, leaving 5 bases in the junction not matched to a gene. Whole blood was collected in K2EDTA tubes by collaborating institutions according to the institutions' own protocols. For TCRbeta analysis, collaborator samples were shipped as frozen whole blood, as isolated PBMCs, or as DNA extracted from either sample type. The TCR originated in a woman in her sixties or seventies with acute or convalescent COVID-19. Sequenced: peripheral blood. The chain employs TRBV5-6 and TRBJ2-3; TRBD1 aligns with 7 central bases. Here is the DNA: TGTGCCAGCAGCTTGGGGACAGGAATATCAGATACGCAGTATTTT. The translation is CASSLGTGISDTQYF. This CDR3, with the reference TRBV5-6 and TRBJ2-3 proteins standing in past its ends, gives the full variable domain DAGVTQSPTHLIKTRGQQVTLRCSPKSGHDTVSWYQQALGQGPQFIFQYYEEEERQRGNFPDRFSGHQFPNYSSELNVNALLLGDSALYLCASSLGTGISDTQYFGPGTRLTVL.